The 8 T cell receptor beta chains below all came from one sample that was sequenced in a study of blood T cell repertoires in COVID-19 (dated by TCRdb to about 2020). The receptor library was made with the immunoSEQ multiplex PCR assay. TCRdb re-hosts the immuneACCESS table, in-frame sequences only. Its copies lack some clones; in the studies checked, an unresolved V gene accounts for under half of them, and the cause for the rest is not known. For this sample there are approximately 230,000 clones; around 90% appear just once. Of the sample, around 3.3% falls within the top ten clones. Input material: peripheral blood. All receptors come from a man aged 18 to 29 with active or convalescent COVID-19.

The CDR3 DNA is TGTGCCAGCAGTGAAGCGGGCAGGGACTATGGCTACACCTTC. Translation gives CASSEAGRDYGYTF. This chain uses TRBV6-1 with TRBJ1-2; maybe TRBD1 (5 bases). There are 14 residues in the CDR3. The germline gives CDR1 MNHNS, CDR2 SASEGT. The V end was cut by 0 bases, the J end by 3 bases, with 8 bases between.

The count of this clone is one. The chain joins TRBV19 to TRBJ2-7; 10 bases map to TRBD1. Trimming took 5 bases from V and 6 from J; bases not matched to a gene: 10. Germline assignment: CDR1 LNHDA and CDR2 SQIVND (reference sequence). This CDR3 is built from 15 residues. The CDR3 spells CASSPETGGPSEQYF. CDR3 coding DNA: TGTGCCAGTAGTCCAGAGACAGGGGGCCCTTCCGAGCAGTACTTC. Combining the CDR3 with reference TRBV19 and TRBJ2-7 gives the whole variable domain DGGITQSPKYLFRKEGQNVTLSCEQNLNHDAMYWYRQDPGQGLRLIYYSQIVNDFQKGDIAEGYSVSREKKESFPLTVTSAQKNPTAFYLCASSPETGGPSEQYFGPGTRLTVT.

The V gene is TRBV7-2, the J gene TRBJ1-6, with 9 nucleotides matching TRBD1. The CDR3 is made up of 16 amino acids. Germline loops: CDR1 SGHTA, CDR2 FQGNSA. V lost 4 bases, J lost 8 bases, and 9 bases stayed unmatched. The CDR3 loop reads CASSSGTGRFDSPLHF. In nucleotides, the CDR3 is TGTGCCAGCAGCTCCGGGACAGGGAGATTTGATTCACCCCTCCACTTT.

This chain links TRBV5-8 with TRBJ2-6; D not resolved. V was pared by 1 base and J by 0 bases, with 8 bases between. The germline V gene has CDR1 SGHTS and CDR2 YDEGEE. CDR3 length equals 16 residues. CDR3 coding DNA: TGTGCCAGCAGCTTGAGTACCTACTCTGGGGCCAACGTCCTGACTTTC. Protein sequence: CASSLSTYSGANVLTF.

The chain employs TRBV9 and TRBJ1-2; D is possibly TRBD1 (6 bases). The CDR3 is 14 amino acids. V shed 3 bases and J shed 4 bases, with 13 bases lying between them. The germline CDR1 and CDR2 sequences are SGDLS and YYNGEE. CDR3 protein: CASSARQDAYGYTF. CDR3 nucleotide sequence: TGTGCCAGCAGCGCCCGACAGGACGCCTATGGCTACACCTTC.

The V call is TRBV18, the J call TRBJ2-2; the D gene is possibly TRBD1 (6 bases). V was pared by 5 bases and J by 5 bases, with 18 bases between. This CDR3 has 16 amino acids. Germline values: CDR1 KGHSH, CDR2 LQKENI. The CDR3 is CASSSGGQGRTGELFF. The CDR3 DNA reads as TGTGCCAGCTCATCTGGGGGCCAAGGGCGGACCGGGGAGCTGTTTTTT. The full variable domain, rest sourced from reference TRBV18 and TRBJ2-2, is NAGVMQNPRHLVRRRGQEARLRCSPMKGHSHVYWYRQLPEEGLKFMVYLQKENIIDESGMPKERFSAEFPKEGPSILRIQQVVRGDSAAYFCASSSGGQGRTGELFFGEGSRLTVL.

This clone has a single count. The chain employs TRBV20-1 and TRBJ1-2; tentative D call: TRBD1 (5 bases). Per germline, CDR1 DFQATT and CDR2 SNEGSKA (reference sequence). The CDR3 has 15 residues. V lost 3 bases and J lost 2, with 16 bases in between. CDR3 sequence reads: CSASGGWRANYGYTF. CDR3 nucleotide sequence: TGCAGTGCTAGTGGGGGGTGGAGGGCGAACTATGGCTACACCTTC.

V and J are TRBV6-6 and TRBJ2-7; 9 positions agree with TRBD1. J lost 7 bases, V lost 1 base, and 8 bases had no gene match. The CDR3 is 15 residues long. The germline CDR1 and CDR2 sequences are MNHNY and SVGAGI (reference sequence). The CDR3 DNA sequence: TGTGCCAGCAGTTACTATAGACAGGGGGGACGGGAGCAGTACTTC. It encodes CASSYYRQGGREQYF.